Listed here are 15 T cell receptor beta chains from one sample, sequenced in a study of blood T cell repertoires in COVID-19 (TCRdb year 2020). The library was made by the immunoSEQ multiplex PCR assay. TCRdb obtained this table from immuneACCESS and retained in-frame rearrangements with V and J assigned. These tables miss some clones; where compared with another copy, unresolved V genes account for less than half of the shortfall, and the remainder is unexplained. This sample gives hundreds of thousands of clones in total; approximately 83% of them show up just once. Under 30% of the sample is held by the ten biggest clonotypes. The specimen sequenced was peripheral blood. The source is a man aged 40-55 years with acute or convalescent COVID-19.

The J gene is TRBJ2-2, the V gene TRBV19; a possible D gene is TRBD1 (6 bases). Germline CDR1 reads LNHDA; CDR2 reads SQIVND (reference sequence). V lost 5 bases and J 8 bases, leaving 6 bases between the germline ends. CDR3 size: 11 residues. CDR3 sequence: CASSGTGELFF. Here the CDR3 DNA reads TGTGCCAGTAGTGGGACAGGGGAGCTGTTTTTT.

V usage is TRBV18 and J usage is TRBJ2-7; D perhaps matches TRBD1 (5 bases). Germline V gene sequence: CDR1 KGHSH, CDR2 LQKENI. The CDR3 has 13 residues. Trimming left V 1 base short and J 6 bases short, with 10 bases between. The CDR3 reads CASSPQQGAEQYF. DNA of the CDR3: TGTGCCAGCTCACCACAACAAGGGGCCGAGCAGTACTTC.

The CDR3 nucleotides are TGCAGCGTTGAAGGTCGACAGCCCTATGGCTACACCTTC. This sequence encodes CSVEGRQPYGYTF. The chain combines TRBV29-1 with TRBJ1-2; D might be TRBD1 (5 bases). Germline values: CDR1 SQVTM, CDR2 ANQGSEA. CDR3 length: 13 amino acids. Trimming stripped 1 base from V and 4 bases from J, with 10 bases between.

This chain joins TRBV28 and TRBJ1-1; 8 positions match TRBD1. This CDR3 spans 16 amino acids. V dropped 6 bases and J dropped 4; count of bases not matched to a gene: 13. Germline V lookup: CDR1 MDHEN, CDR2 SYDVKM. In DNA form, the CDR3 reads TGTGCCAGCAGCAAACAAAGACAGGGGAGAGGCACTGAAGCTTTCTTT. Translation gives CASSKQRQGRGTEAFF.

The chain employs TRBV6-5 and TRBJ2-7; TRBD2 matches at 7 bases. The V and J ends lost 4 bases and 5 bases, in that order; junction bases with no gene match: 11. CDR3 length: 15 residues. The germline gives CDR1 MNHEY, CDR2 SVGAGI. The CDR3 nucleotides read TGTGCCAGCAGTTCCCTGGGGGGGAGGGCCGACGAGCAGTACTTC. It specifies CASSSLGGRADEQYF.

This clone was recorded once. The rearrangement links TRBV10-2 to TRBJ2-7; tentative D call: TRBD1 (7 bases). The length of the CDR3 is 18 residues. V lost 3 bases, J lost 1 base, and 22 bases lay in between. Germline V gene sequence: CDR1 WSHSY, CDR2 SAAADI. This chain's CDR3 is CASSEGGLGGQISYEQYF. The CDR3, as DNA: TGCGCCAGCAGTGAAGGAGGGTTGGGGGGACAGATTTCCTACGAGCAGTACTTC.

The chain recombines TRBV12-5 with TRBJ2-2; possible D gene TRBD1, 6 bases. This CDR3 contains 15 residues. V lost 3 bases and J 1 base, leaving 9 bases between the germline ends. Germline V gene lookup returns CDR1 LGHNT and CDR2 FRNRAP. DNA of the CDR3: TGTGCTAGTGGTTTAGGCAGGGGGAACACCGGGGAGCTGTTTTTT. It is translated as CASGLGRGNTGELFF.

This clone was counted at least ten times. The rearrangement joins TRBV5-1 to TRBJ2-3; a possible D gene is TRBD2 (5 bases). The CDR3 is made up of 17 amino acids. Trimming pared 0 bases from V and 2 bases from J, leaving 16 bases between. Germline V gives CDR1 SGHRS, CDR2 YFSETQ. CDR3 sequence reads: CASSLEGAGQTTDTQYF. CDR3 DNA: TGCGCCAGCAGCTTGGAGGGAGCCGGTCAGACCACAGATACGCAGTATTTT. Variable domain in full (rest from reference TRBV5-1 and TRBJ2-3): KAGVTQTPRYLIKTRGQQVTLSCSPISGHRSVSWYQQTPGQGLQFLFEYFSETQRNKGNFPGRFSGRQFSNSRSEMNVSTLELGDSALYLCASSLEGAGQTTDTQYFGPGTRLTVL.

Written as DNA, the CDR3 is TGTGCCAGCAGTCGCACAGGGAATAACCTCTACGAGCAGTACTTC. It codes for CASSRTGNNLYEQYF. The genes are TRBV6-5 and TRBJ2-7; maybe TRBD1 (6 bases). CDR1 MNHEY and CDR2 SVGAGI come from the germline V gene. The CDR3 spans 15 residues. The V gene lost 5 bases and the J gene lost 3 bases, with 17 bases spanning the gap.

This clone was counted between two and nine times. The chain couples TRBV9 to TRBJ2-1; D possibly corresponds to TRBD2 (6 bases). Germline V lookup: CDR1 SGDLS, CDR2 YYNGEE. Trimming cost V 0 bases and J 8 bases, with 15 bases left between them. The CDR3 consists of 15 residues. The CDR3 here is CASSVDKVGDYEQFF. The DNA of the CDR3 is TGTGCCAGCAGCGTAGATAAGGTAGGGGACTATGAGCAGTTCTTC.

This clone was seen a few times. The J gene is TRBJ2-3, the V gene TRBV7-9, with 14 bases identical to TRBD2. Per germline, CDR1 SEHNR and CDR2 FQNEAQ (reference sequence). Trimming at V came to 5 bases and at J to 6 bases, leaving 7 bases not matched to a gene. The CDR3 has 16 amino acids. The CDR3: CASSTRLAGGPDTQYF. DNA of the CDR3: TGTGCCAGCAGCACCCGACTAGCGGGAGGGCCCGATACGCAGTATTTT.

The chain recombines TRBV10-3 with TRBJ1-1; D unresolved. The CDR3 length is 15 residues. The germline V and J ends were trimmed by 0 bases and 4 bases, with 12 bases remaining between them. CDR1 and CDR2 (germline): ENHRY, SYGVKD. CDR3 coding DNA: TGTGCCATCAGTGAGTCCGAGGGTTTCGGCACTGAAGCTTTCTTT. Translated, it gives CAISESEGFGTEAFF.

This chain joins TRBV14 and TRBJ1-5; possible D gene TRBD1, 5 bases. Germline CDR1 is SGHDN and CDR2 is FVKESK. The CDR3 is 13 amino acids. Trimming pared 2 bases from V and 5 bases from J, leaving 7 bases between. The CDR3 sequence: CASSQSRDQPQHF. CDR3 DNA sequence: TGTGCCAGCAGCCAAAGCAGGGATCAGCCCCAGCATTTT.

The DNA of the CDR3 is TGCGCCAGCAGCCAAGTAAGCGTCCCTGGTGATACGCAGTATTTT. It is translated as CASSQVSVPGDTQYF. This sequence joins TRBV4-3 and TRBJ2-3; D gene uncertain. Deletions cut 1 base from V and 6 bases from J, with 14 bases between. CDR1 and CDR2 (germline): LGHNA, YSLEER. The CDR3 contains 15 residues.

The chain couples TRBV11-3 to TRBJ2-5; 11 positions match TRBD2. V trimming: 3 bases; J trimming: 5 bases; junction bases outside the gene matches: 5. There are 15 residues in the CDR3. The germline V gene has CDR1 SGHNT and CDR2 YENEEA. This CDR3 is CASSLTSGTWETQYF. The CDR3 region has the DNA TGTGCCAGCAGCTTGACTAGCGGGACGTGGGAGACCCAGTACTTC. The whole variable domain, filled in from reference TRBV11-3 and TRBJ2-5, reads EAGVVQSPRYKIIEKKQPVAFWCNPISGHNTLYWYLQNLGQGPELLIRYENEEAVDDSQLPKDRFSAERLKGVDSTLKIQPAELGDSAVYLCASSLTSGTWETQYFGPGTRLLVL.